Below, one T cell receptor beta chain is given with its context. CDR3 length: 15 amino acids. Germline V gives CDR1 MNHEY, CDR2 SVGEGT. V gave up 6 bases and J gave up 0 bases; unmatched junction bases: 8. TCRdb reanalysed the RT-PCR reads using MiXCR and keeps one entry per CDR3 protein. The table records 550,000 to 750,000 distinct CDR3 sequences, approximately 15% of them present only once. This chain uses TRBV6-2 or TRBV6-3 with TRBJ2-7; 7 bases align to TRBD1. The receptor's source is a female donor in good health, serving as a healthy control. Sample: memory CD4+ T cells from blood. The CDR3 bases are TGTGCCAGCAGCCGACATGGGGACAGCTCCTACGAGCAGTACTTC. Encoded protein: CASSRHGDSSYEQYF.